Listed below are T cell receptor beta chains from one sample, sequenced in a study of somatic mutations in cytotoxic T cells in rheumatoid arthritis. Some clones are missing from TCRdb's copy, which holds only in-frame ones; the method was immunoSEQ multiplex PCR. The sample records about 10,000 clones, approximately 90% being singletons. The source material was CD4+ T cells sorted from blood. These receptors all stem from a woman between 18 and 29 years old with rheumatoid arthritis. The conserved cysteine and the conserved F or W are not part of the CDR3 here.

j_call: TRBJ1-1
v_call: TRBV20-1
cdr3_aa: SANPRGDAF

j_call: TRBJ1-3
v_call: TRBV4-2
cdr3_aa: ASSPLGRDSGNTIY

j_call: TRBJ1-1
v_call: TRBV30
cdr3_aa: ARSRGQGTEAF

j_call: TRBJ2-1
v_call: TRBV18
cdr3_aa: ASSPPVAGDRYNEQF

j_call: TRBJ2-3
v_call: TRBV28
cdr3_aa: ASSPSGGGALDTQY

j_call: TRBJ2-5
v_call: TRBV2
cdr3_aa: ASGEGGAETQY

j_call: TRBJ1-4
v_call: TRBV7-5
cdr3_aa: ARSFSIRNNEKLF

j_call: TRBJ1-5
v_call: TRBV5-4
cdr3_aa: ASSLNRAQPQH

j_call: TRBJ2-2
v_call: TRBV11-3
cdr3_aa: ASSFSIEDTGELF

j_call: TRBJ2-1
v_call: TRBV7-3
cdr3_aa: ASSPGPNNEQF

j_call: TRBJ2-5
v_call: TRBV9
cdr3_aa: ASSAPILAGEGETQY

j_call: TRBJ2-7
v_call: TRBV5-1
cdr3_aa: ASSSLGQGSYEQY

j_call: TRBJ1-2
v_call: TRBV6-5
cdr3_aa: ASSSHRDGYT

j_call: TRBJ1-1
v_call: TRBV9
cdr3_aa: ASSVGGMTEAF

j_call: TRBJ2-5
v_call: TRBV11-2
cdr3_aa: ASSPRAGGPSETQY

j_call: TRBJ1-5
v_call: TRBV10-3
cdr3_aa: AISEPRTGDSNQPQH

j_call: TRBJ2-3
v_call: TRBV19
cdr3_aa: ASRTGLTDTQY

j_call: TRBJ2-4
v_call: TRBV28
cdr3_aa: ASTKTSGGKNIQY

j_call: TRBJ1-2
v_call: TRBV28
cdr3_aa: ASSLAANYGYT

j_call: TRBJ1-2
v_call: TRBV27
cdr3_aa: ASGKTSANYGYT

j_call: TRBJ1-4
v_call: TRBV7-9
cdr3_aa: ASSFGTGDEKLF

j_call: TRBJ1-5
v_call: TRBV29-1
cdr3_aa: SVVYRDNQPQH

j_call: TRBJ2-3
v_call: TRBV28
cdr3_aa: ASRGTSGRISDTQY

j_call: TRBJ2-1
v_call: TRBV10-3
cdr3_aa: AISGTRDNEQF

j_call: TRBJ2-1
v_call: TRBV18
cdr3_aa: ASSPNRVGNEEQF

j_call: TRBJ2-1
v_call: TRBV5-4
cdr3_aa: ASRRTSGGAWMRNEQF

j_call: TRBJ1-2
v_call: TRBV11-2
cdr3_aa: ASSDWRTGGMYGYT

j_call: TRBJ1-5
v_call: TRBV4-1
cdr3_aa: ASSQVSGDSNQPQH

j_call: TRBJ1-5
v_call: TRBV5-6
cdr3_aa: ASSLQGVGQPQH